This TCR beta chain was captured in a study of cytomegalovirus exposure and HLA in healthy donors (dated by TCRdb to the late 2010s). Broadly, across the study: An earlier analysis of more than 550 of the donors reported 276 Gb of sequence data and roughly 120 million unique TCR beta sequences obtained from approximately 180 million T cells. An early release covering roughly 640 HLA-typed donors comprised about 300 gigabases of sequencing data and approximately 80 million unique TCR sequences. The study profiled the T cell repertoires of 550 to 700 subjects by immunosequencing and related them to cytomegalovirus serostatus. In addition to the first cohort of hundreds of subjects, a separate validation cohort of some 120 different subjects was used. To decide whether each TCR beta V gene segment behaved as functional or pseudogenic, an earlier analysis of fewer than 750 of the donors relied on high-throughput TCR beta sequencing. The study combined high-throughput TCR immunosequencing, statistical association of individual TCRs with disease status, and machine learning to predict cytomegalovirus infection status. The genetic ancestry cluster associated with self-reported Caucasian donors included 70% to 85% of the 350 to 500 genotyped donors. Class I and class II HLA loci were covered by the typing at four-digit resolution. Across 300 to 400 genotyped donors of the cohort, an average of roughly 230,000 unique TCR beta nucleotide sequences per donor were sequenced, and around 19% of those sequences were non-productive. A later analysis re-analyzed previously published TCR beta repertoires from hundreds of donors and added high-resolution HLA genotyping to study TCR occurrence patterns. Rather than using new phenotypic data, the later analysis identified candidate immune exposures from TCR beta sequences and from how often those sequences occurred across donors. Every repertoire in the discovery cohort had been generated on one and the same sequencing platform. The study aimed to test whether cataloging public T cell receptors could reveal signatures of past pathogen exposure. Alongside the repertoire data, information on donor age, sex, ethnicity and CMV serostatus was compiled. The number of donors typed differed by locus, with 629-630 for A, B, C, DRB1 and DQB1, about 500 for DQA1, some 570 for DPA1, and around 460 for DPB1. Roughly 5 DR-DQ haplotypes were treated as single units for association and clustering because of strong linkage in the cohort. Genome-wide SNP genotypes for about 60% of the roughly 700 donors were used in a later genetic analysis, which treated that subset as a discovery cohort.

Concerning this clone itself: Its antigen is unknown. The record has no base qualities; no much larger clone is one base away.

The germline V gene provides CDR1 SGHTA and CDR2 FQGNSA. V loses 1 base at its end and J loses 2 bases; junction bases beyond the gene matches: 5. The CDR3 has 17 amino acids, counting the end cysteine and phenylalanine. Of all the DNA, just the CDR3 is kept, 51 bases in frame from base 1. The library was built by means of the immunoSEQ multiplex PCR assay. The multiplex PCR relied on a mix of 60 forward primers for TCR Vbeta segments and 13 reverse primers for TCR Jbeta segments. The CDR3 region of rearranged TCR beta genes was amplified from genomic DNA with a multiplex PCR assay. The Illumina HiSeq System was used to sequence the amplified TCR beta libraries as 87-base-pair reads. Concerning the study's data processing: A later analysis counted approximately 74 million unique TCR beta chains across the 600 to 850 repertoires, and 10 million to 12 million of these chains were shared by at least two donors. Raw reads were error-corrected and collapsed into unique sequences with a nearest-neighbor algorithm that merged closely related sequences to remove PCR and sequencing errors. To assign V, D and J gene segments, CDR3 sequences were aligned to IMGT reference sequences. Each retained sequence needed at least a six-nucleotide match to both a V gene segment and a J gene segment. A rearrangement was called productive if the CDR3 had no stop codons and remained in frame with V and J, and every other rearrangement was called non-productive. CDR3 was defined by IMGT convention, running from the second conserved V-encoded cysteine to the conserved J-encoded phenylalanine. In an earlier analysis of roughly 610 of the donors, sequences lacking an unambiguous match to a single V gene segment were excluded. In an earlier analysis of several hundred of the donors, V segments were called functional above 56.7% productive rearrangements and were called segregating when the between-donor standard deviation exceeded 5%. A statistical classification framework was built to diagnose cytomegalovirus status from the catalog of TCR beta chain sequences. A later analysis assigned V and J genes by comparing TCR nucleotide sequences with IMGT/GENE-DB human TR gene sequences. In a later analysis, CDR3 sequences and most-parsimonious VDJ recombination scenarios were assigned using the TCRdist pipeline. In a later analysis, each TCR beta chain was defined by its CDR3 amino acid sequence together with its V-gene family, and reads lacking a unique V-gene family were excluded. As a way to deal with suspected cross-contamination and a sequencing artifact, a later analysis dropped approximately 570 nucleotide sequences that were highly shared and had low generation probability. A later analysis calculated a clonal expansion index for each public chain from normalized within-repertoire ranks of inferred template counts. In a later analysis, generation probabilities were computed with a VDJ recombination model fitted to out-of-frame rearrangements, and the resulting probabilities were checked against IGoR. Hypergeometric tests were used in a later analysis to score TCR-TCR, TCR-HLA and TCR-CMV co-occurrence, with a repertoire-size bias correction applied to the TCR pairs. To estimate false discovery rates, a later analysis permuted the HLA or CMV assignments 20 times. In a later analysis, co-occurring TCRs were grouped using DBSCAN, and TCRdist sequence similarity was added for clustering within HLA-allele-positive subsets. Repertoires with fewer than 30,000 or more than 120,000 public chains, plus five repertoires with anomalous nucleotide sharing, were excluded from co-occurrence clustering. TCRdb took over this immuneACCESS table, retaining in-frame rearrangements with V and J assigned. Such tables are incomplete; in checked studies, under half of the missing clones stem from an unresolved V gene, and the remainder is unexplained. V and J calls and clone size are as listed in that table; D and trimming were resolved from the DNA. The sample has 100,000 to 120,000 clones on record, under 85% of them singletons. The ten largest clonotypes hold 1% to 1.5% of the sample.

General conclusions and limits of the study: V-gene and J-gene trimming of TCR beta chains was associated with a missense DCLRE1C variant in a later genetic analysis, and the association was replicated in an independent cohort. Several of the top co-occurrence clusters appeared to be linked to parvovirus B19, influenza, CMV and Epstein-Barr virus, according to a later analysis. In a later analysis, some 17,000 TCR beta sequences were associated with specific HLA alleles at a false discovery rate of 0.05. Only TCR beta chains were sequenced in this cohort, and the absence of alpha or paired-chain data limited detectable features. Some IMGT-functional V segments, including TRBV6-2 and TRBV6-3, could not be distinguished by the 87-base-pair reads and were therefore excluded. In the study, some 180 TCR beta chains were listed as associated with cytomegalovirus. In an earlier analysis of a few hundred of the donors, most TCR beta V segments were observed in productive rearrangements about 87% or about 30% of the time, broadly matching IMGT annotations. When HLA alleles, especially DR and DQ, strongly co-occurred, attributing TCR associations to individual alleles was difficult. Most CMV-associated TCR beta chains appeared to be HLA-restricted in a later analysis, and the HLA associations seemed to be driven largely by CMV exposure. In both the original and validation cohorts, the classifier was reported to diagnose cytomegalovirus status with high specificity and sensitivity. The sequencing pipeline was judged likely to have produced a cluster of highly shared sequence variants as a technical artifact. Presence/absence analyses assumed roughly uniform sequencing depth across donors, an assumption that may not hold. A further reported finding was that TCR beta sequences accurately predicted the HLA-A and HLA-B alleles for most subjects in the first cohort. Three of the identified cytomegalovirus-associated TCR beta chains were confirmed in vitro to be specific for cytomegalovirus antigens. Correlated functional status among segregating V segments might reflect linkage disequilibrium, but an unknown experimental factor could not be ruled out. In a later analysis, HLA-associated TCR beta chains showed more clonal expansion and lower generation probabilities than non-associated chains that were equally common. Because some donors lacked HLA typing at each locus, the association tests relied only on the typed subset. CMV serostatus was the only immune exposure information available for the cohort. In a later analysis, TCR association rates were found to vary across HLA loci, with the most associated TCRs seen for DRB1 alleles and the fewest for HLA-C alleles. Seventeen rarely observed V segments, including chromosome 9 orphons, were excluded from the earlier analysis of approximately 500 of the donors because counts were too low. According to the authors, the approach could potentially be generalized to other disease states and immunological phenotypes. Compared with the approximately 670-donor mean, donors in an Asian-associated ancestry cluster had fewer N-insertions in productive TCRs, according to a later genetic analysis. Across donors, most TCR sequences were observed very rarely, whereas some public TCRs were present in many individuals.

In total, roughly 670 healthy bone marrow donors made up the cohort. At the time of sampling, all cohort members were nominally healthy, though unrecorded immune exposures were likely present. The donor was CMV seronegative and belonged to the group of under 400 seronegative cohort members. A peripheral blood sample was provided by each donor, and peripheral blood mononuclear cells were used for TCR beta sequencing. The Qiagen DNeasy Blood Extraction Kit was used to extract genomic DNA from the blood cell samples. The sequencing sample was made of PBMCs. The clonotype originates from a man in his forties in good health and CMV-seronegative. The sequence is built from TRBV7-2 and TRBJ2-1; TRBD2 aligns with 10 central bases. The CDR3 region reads CASSLVSGGNTYNEQFF. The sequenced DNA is TGTGCCAGCAGCTTAGTTAGCGGGGGGAACACCTACAATGAGCAGTTCTTC. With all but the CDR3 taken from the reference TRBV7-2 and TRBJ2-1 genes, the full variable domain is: GAGVSQSPSNKVTEKGKDVELRCDPISGHTALYWYRQSLGQGLEFLIYFQGNSAPDKSGLPSDRFSAERTGGSVSTLTIQRTQQEDSAVYLCASSLVSGGNTYNEQFFGPGTRLTVL.